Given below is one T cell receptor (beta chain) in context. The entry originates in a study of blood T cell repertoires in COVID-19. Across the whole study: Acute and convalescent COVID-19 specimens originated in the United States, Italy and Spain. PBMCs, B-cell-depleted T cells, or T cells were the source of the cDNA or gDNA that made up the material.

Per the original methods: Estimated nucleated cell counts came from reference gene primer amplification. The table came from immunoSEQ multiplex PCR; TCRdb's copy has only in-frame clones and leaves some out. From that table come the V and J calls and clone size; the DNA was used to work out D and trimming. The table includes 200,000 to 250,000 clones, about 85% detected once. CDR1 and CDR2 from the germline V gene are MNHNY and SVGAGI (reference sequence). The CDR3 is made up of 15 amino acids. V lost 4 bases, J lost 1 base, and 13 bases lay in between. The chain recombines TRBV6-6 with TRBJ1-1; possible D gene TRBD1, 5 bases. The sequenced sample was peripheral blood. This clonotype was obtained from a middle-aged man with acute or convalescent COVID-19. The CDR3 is CASSSRPQGNTEAFF. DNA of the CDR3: TGTGCCAGCAGTTCTCGGCCCCAGGGGAACACTGAAGCTTTCTTT.